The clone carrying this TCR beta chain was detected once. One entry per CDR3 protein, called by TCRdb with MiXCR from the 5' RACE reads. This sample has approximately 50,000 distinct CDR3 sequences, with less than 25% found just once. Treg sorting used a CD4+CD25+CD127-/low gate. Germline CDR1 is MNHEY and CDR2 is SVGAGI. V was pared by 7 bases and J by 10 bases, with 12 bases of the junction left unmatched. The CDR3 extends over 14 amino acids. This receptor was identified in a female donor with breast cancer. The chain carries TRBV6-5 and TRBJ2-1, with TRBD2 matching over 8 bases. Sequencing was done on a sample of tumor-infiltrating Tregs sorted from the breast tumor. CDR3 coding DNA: TGTGCCAGCACCGAATGGAGCGGGAGTGGGGAGCAGTTCTTC. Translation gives CASTEWSGSGEQFF.